This TCR beta chain derives from a study of blood T cell repertoires in COVID-19. Using immunoSEQ multiplex PCR, the repertoire was profiled, and TCRdb retains in-frame clones only, with some absent. Of 140,000 to 150,000 clones listed, 65% to 80% are singletons. CDR1 is LNHNV, CDR2 YYDKDF, per germline (reference sequence). The CDR3 is 13 amino acids. V lost 1 base to trimming and J lost 4 bases, with 4 bases between them. V gene TRBV15 combines with J gene TRBJ1-4; no firm D call. This TCR was sampled from a man aged 60-69 years with acute or convalescent COVID-19. Source material: peripheral blood. The CDR3 DNA reads as TGTGCCACCAGCAGAGCTTATAATGAAAAACTGTTTTTT. Translating gives CATSRAYNEKLFF.